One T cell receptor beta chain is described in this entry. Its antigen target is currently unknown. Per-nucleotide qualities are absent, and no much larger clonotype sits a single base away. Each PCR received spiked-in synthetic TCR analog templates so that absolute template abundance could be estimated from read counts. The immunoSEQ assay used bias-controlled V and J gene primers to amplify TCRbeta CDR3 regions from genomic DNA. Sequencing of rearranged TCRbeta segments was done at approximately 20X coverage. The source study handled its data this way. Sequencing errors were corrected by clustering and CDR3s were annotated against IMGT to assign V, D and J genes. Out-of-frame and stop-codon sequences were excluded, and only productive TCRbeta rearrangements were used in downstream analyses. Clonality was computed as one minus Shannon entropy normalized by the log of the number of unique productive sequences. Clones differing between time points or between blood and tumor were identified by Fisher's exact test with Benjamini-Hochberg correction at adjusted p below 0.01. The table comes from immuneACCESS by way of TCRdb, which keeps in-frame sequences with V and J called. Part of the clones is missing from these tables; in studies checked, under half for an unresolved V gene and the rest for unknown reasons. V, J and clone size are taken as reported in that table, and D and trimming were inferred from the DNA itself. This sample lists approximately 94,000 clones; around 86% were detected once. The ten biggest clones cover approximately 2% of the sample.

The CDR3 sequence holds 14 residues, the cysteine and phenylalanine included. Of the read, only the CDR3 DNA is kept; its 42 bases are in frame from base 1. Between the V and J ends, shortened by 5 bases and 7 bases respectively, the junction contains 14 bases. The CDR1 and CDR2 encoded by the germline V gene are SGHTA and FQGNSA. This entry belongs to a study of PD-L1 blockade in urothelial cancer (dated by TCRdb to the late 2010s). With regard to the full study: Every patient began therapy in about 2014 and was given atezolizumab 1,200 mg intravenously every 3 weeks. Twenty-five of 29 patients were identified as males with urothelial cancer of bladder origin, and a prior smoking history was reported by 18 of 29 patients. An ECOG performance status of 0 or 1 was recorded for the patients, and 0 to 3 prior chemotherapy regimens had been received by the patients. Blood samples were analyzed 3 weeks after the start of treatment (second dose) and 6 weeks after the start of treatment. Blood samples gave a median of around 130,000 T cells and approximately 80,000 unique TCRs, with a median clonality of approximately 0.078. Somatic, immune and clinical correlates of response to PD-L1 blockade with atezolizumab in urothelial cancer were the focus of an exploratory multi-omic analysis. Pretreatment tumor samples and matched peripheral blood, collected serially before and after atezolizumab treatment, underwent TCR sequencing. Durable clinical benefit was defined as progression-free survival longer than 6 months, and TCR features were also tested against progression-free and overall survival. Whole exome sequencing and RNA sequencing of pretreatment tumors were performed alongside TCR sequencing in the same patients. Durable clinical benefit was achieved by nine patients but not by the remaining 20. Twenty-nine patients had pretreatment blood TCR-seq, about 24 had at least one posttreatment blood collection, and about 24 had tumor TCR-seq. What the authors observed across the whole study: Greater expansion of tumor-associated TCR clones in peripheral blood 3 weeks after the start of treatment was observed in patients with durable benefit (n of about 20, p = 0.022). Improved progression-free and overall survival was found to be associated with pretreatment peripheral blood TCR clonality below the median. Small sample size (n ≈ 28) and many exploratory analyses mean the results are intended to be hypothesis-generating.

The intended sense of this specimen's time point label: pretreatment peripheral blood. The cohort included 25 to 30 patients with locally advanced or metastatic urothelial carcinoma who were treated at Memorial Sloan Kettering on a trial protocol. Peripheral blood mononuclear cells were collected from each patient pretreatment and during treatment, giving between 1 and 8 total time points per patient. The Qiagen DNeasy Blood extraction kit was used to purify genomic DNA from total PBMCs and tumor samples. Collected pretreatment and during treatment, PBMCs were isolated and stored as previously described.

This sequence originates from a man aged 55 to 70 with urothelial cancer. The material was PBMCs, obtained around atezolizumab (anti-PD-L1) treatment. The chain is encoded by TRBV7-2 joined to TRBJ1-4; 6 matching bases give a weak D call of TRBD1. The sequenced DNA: TGTGCCAGCAGCGGACGGCAGGGGTTTGAAAAACTGTTTTTT. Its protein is CASSGRQGFEKLFF.